A single sample gave rise to the 22 T cell receptor beta chains below, sequenced in a study of cytomegalovirus exposure and HLA in healthy donors. It was with 60 Vbeta and 13 Jbeta primers that the PCR ran. Libraries were prepared by immunoSEQ multiplex PCR; TCRdb keeps only in-frame clonotypes and omits some of them. Found here are around 30,000 clones, 85% to 90% of them singletons; the top ten hold roughly 2.5%. Sequenced material: PBMCs. The receptors originated from a boy aged 5-17 years in good health and CMV-seronegative.

The rearrangement joins TRBV4-2 to TRBJ1-6, with D possibly matching TRBD1 (5 bases). V gave up 7 bases and J gave up 1 base, with 17 bases separating them. CDR1 is LGHNA, CDR2 YNFKEQ, per germline. The CDR3 length is 17 residues. CDR3 sequence: CASKLGVGRSYNSPLHF. The CDR3 DNA sequence: TGTGCCAGCAAATTAGGGGTGGGGCGGTCCTATAATTCACCCCTCCACTTT.

J is TRBJ2-7 and V is TRBV5-1; 9 positions agree with TRBD1. The V gene's germline CDR1 is SGHRS and CDR2 YFSETQ. The V segment lost 0 bases and the J segment 5 bases; nucleotides outside the gene matches: 0. This CDR3 comprises 13 residues. The CDR3 DNA reads as TGCGCCAGCAGCTTGGGGACAGGGGACGAGCAGTACTTC. Protein product: CASSLGTGDEQYF.

The chain uses TRBV7-2 and TRBJ1-1; TRBD1 matches 8 bases. The length of the CDR3 is 14 residues. V was clipped by 5 bases and J by 7 bases; unmatched bases: 9. Germline loops: CDR1 SGHTA, CDR2 FQGNSA. For the CDR3, the DNA is TGTGCCAGCAGCGACACGACAGGGGTGTTTGAAGCTTTCTTT. Encoded protein: CASSDTTGVFEAFF.

As to this clone: The junction departs from germline at one end; a sequencing error may be responsible. The V and J genes are TRBV7-9 and TRBJ2-7; D might be TRBD2 (7 bases). Germline V gene data show CDR1 as SEHNR and CDR2 as FQNEAQ (reference sequence). The CDR3 spans 14 residues. The CDR3 nucleotides read TGTGCCAGCAGCTTAGGCGGGGGCCTCTACGAGCGGTACTTC. This encodes CASSLGGGLYERYF.

J is TRBJ2-5 and V is TRBV11-3, with 10 bases fitting TRBD1. The J segment lost 5 bases and the V segment lost 4 bases, leaving 7 bases of the junction unmatched. Germline values: CDR1 SGHNT, CDR2 YENEEA. The CDR3 totals 15 residues. The CDR3 nucleotides are TGTGCCAGCAGCTCCGGGACAGGGGTCGGGGAGACCCAGTACTTC. It specifies CASSSGTGVGETQYF. Looking up the rest from reference TRBV11-3 and TRBJ2-5 gives the full variable domain: EAGVVQSPRYKIIEKKQPVAFWCNPISGHNTLYWYLQNLGQGPELLIRYENEEAVDDSQLPKDRFSAERLKGVDSTLKIQPAELGDSAVYLCASSSGTGVGETQYFGPGTRLLVL.

This clone was detected a few times. V is TRBV4-3 and J is TRBJ2-7; 8 nucleotides align to TRBD1. Trimming removed 4 bases from V and 3 bases from J; junction bases left unmatched: 8. The CDR3 runs 15 residues. Germline V CDR1 and CDR2: LGHNA, YSLEER. The CDR3 region has the DNA TGCGCCAGCAGCCCAGACAGGGGTGAGTTCTACGAGCAGTACTTC. Translating gives CASSPDRGEFYEQYF.

The chain's CDR3 is CASSSTGSGNTIYF. Here the CDR3 DNA reads TGTGCCAGCAGTTCGACAGGTTCAGGAAACACCATATATTTT. This rearrangement joins TRBV28 to TRBJ1-3; TRBD1 is a possible D gene (6 bases). The CDR3 contains 14 residues. Looked up from germline, CDR1 is MDHEN and CDR2 is SYDVKM. Between the trimmed V and J ends, which lost 4 bases and 4 bases, there was a span of 11 bases.

The rearrangement uses TRBV7-3 and TRBJ1-2; tentatively, D is TRBD1 (6 bases). In germline, CDR1 is SGHTA, CDR2 FQGTGA. Deletions cut 4 bases from V and 7 bases from J, with 13 bases between. CDR3 length: 13 amino acids. In DNA form, the CDR3 reads TGTGCCAGCAGCTCGGTACAGGGCGGTGGCTACACCTTC. Translated, it gives CASSSVQGGGYTF.

The J gene is TRBJ1-5, the V gene TRBV6-4, with D perhaps matching TRBD1 (5 bases). This CDR3 has 14 amino acids. Germline CDR1 and CDR2: MRHNA and SNTAGT. V gave up 6 bases and J gave up 0 bases, with 9 bases separating them. Here the CDR3 reads CASRGRYSNQPQHF. In DNA form, the CDR3 reads TGTGCCAGCAGGGGGCGGTATAGCAATCAGCCCCAGCATTTT.

The chain carries TRBV5-1 and TRBJ1-1; possible D gene TRBD1, 6 bases. The CDR3 length is 14 residues. V dropped 4 bases and J dropped 4 bases, with 14 bases sitting between them. CDR1 and CDR2 from the germline V gene are SGHRS and YFSETQ. CDR3 sequence: CASSVTGTSTEAFF. CDR3 nucleotides: TGCGCCAGCAGCGTCACAGGGACGAGCACTGAAGCTTTCTTT.

The rearrangement joins TRBV6-5 to TRBJ2-7, with 12 nucleotides matching TRBD2. V was clipped by 5 bases and J by 4 bases; unmatched bases: 6. From germline, CDR1 is MNHEY and CDR2 SVGAGI. The CDR3 has 15 amino acids. CDR3 sequence reads: CASSLAGGRGYEQYF. Here the CDR3 DNA reads TGTGCCAGCAGTCTAGCGGGGGGGAGAGGATACGAGCAGTACTTC.

The V and J genes are TRBV6-5 and TRBJ1-1, with TRBD1 matching over 7 bases. V trimming: 5 bases; J trimming: 1 base; junction bases outside the gene matches: 4. The CDR3 contains 14 residues. Per germline, CDR1 MNHEY and CDR2 SVGAGI. CDR3 DNA sequence: TGTGCCAGCAGTGCCCGACAGGGGAACACTGAAGCTTTCTTT. It encodes CASSARQGNTEAFF.

The chain has TRBV5-6 and TRBJ2-5, with D unresolved. The J call may be faulty, since TRBJ2-7 better matches the DNA end. CDR1 and CDR2 from the germline V gene are SGHDT and YYEEEE. The CDR3 consists of 14 residues. The CDR3: CASSSRLAAYEQYF. CDR3 nucleotide sequence: TGTGCCAGCAGCTCCCGACTTGCGGCCTACGAGCAGTACTTC.

The rearrangement uses TRBV10-3 and TRBJ1-5; TRBD1 matches at 9 bases. Germline V lookup: CDR1 ENHRY, CDR2 SYGVKD. This CDR3 is built from 17 residues. V shed 3 bases, J shed 3 bases, and the junction held 9 bases outside the gene matches. The CDR3 DNA follows: TGTGCCATCAGTGAACTCTCCGGGACAGGGACCAATCAGCCCCAGCATTTT. The encoded protein is CAISELSGTGTNQPQHF.

The rearrangement links TRBV5-1 to TRBJ1-4; a weak D match, TRBD1 (5 bases). The CDR3 is 16 residues long. In germline, CDR1 is SGHRS, CDR2 YFSETQ. Trimming removed 0 bases from V and 3 bases from J, with 12 bases in between. The CDR3 here is CASSLGIGGANEKLFF. In DNA form, the CDR3 reads TGCGCCAGCAGCTTGGGTATCGGGGGGGCTAATGAAAAACTGTTTTTT.

The chain couples TRBV7-9 to TRBJ1-1; possibly TRBD1 for D (5 bases). V lost 2 bases to trimming and J lost 7 bases, with 8 bases between them. The length of the CDR3 is 12 residues. The germline V gene encodes CDR1 SEHNR and CDR2 FQNEAQ (reference sequence). The CDR3 loop reads CASSLSQGEAFF. The CDR3 nucleotides are TGTGCCAGCAGCTTATCCCAGGGTGAAGCTTTCTTT.

This chain links TRBV5-4 with TRBJ2-2, with D tentatively TRBD1 (6 bases). Germline loops: CDR1 SGHNT, CDR2 YYREEE (reference sequence). This CDR3 contains 15 residues. Trimming took off 0 bases at V and 6 bases at J, with 12 bases between the two ends. In DNA, the CDR3 is TGTGCCAGCAGCTTGGAAGCAGGGGAGCCCGGGGAGCTGTTTTTT. It encodes CASSLEAGEPGELFF.

This sequence joins TRBV2 and TRBJ2-7, with TRBD2 identical over 16 bases. The CDR3 is made up of 15 amino acids. The junction had 6 bases not matched to a gene; V was cut back by 6 bases and J by 7 bases. Germline-derived CDR1 and CDR2 are SNHLY and FYNNEI. As DNA, the CDR3 is TGTGCCAGCAGGGGACTAGCGGGGGGGCCGGGTGAGCAGTACTTC. This encodes CASRGLAGGPGEQYF.

The chain has TRBV19 and TRBJ2-3; D uncertain. The length of the CDR3 is 15 residues. Germline V gene data show CDR1 as LNHDA and CDR2 as SQIVND (reference sequence). V shed 8 bases and J shed 2 bases, with 17 bases lying between them. The CDR3 spells CASHRGGGVTDTQYF. The DNA for the CDR3 is TGTGCCAGTCATCGTGGTGGCGGAGTCACAGATACGCAGTATTTT.

This clone was seen a handful of times. CDR3 DNA sequence: TGTGCCAGCAGTGTGACAGGCGATTACTACGAGCAGTACTTC. It is translated as CASSVTGDYYEQYF. The J gene is TRBJ2-7, the V gene TRBV6-1, with a possible D match to TRBD1 (6 bases). The CDR3 contains 14 residues. Trimming shortened V by 4 bases and J by 3 bases, and 13 bases separated the two germline ends. Germline lookup yields CDR1 MNHNS and CDR2 SASEGT.

CDR3 amino acids: CASSQRGLAGGNEQFF. In DNA, the CDR3 is TGTGCCAGTAGTCAGCGGGGACTAGCGGGGGGTAATGAGCAGTTCTTC. This chain uses TRBV19 with TRBJ2-1, with 15 nucleotides matching TRBD2. The V gene end was trimmed by 5 bases and the J gene end by 7 bases; junction bases not matched to a gene: 6. CDR1 is LNHDA, CDR2 SQIVND, per germline (reference sequence). The CDR3 extends over 16 amino acids.

The V and J genes are TRBV4-3 and TRBJ1-5, with D maybe TRBD1 (6 bases). The CDR3 extends over 19 amino acids. V dropped 0 bases and J dropped 0 bases, with 18 bases sitting between them. Germline loops: CDR1 LGHNA, CDR2 YSLEER. CDR3 region: CASSQDPWGQGFSNQPQHF. Written as DNA, the CDR3 is TGCGCCAGCAGCCAAGATCCATGGGGACAAGGCTTTAGCAATCAGCCCCAGCATTTT.